What follows is one TCR beta chain and its context. What it recognizes is unknown. The sample belongs to a study of beta chain features in type 1 diabetes. About the research overall: Sorted cells examined across all samples numbered about 110,000,000.

The germline V and J ends were trimmed by 7 bases and 7 bases, with 11 bases remaining between them. Germline lookup yields CDR1 SNHLY and CDR2 FYNNEI. The CDR3 sequence is 13 residues long. The authors reverse transcribed all of the isolated RNA, so sequencing captured expressed TCRB transcripts. Repertoires were generated with immunoSEQ multiplex PCR, while TCRdb's copy carries only in-frame clones and drops some. This sample has hundreds of thousands of clones, with over 12% found just once. Study conclusions and caveats: Shorter TCRB CDR3s, moderately but significantly so, were found in Type 1 diabetes patients in all four CD4+ subsets. Small HLA sub-analyses could not settle whether HLA shapes TCRB rearrangement.

Sequenced input: naive CD4+ T cells from blood. The chain carries TRBV2 and TRBJ1-6, with unresolved D. The receptor's source is a man aged 18 to 30 with type 1 diabetes. This chain's CDR3 is CASKGGGNSPLHF. The CDR3 nucleotides read TGTGCCAGCAAGGGTGGCGGGAATTCACCCCTCCACTTT.